One sample yielded the 18 T cell receptor beta chains listed below, sequenced in a study of regulatory T cells in long-lasting Graves disease. Time point described: newly diagnosed GD, antithyroid drugs for less than 3 months. RNA extracted from PBMCs served as the sequencing template. CDR3 regions were amplified by Arm-PCR using iRepertoire HTBI primers to build TCR beta libraries. TCRdb re-analysed the multiplex PCR reads in MiXCR, keeping a single row per CDR3 protein. Among 400,000 to 550,000 distinct CDR3 sequences listed, under 15% were seen once. These data are also associated with another study on T cells in Graves' hyperthyroidism and ophthalmopathy.

Sequences were derived from peripheral blood mononuclear cells (PBMCs), sampled at new diagnosis, from a patient treated with antithyroid drugs. These receptors were collected from a woman aged 25-40 years with Graves disease.

This chain connects TRBV5-1 to TRBJ1-1; TRBD1 is a possible D gene (5 bases). The CDR3 runs to 14 residues. V was pared by 4 bases and J by 3 bases, with 13 bases between. Germline CDR1 is SGHRS and CDR2 is YFSETQ. The CDR3 sequence is CASSPRGGYTEAFF. The CDR3 DNA follows: TGCGCCAGCAGCCCCCGGGGGGGATACACTGAAGCTTTCTTT.

This chain links TRBV20-1 with TRBJ2-5; D is possibly TRBD2 (6 bases). The germline V gene has CDR1 DFQATT and CDR2 SNEGSKA (reference sequence). Trimming took 2 bases from V and 5 from J, leaving 9 bases between them. This CDR3 is built from 12 residues. CDR3 nucleotide sequence: TGCAGTGCTAGAAACGGAGGGGAGACCCAGTACTTC. Encoded protein: CSARNGGETQYF.

This clonotype came up many times. V is TRBV20-1 and J is TRBJ1-1, with D unclear. Trimming left V 2 bases short and J 0 bases short, with 7 bases between. Per the germline V gene, CDR1 is DFQATT and CDR2 is SNEGSKA (reference sequence). This CDR3 is 13 amino acids long. This CDR3 is CSARFGVNTEAFF. CDR3 in DNA: TGCAGTGCTAGATTCGGGGTGAACACTGAAGCTTTCTTT.

This clonotype was seen at least ten times. The junction departs from the called germline gene at one end, perhaps through a read error. CDR3 in DNA: TGCGCCAGCAGTGACGGAGCGGGAATGCATTTT. This encodes CASSDGAGMHF. This rearrangement joins TRBV10-1 to TRBJ2-3; 7 bases match TRBD2. This CDR3 has 11 residues. CDR1 WNHNN and CDR2 SYGVQD come from the germline V gene (reference sequence).

The table lists this clonotype with many counts. CDR3: CASSRGTGWSEQYF. In DNA form, the CDR3 reads TGTGCCAGCAGCCGAGGGACAGGGTGGAGCGAGCAGTACTTC. The gene calls are TRBV12-3 or TRBV12-4 and TRBJ2-7; 9 positions match TRBD1. With 6 bases clipped from V and 6 bases from J, the junction kept 9 bases outside the gene matches. This CDR3 comprises 14 residues.

This clonotype has ten or more counts. The chain couples TRBV2 to TRBJ2-7; no firm D call. V gave up 1 base and J gave up 3 bases, with 7 bases separating them. Germline loops: CDR1 SNHLY, CDR2 FYNNEI. The CDR3 totals 13 residues. The chain's CDR3 is CASSEGLIYEQYF. Written as DNA, the CDR3 is TGTGCCAGCAGTGAAGGGCTCATCTACGAGCAGTACTTC. The variable domain in full, completed from reference TRBV2 and TRBJ2-7, reads EPEVTQTPSHQVTQMGQEVILRCVPISNHLYFYWYRQILGQKVEFLVSFYNNEISEKSEIFDDQFSVERPDGSNFTLKIRSTKLEDSAMYFCASSEGLIYEQYFGPGTRLTVT.

The chain joins TRBV24-1 to TRBJ2-1, with D possibly TRBD2 on 6 matching bases. V lost 7 bases and J 4 bases, leaving 19 bases between the germline ends. This CDR3 is 16 amino acids long. Germline V gene lookup returns CDR1 KGHDR and CDR2 SFDVKD. The CDR3 spells CATSDALAPGYNEQFF. Written as DNA, the CDR3 is TGTGCCACCAGCGATGCCCTAGCGCCAGGATACAATGAGCAGTTCTTC.

This clonotype has just a few counts. The chain carries TRBV5-1 and TRBJ2-3; 8 bases agree with TRBD1. Germline loops: CDR1 SGHRS, CDR2 YFSETQ. The CDR3 spans 16 residues. V shed 3 bases, J shed 4 bases, and the junction held 10 bases outside the gene matches. CDR3 bases: TGCGCCAGCAGCTCAGAAGGTTACAGGGGGTCAGATACGCAGTATTTT. This codes for CASSSEGYRGSDTQYF.

This chain connects TRBV4-1 to TRBJ2-4, with TRBD2 matching 7 bases. V trimming: 4 bases; J trimming: 9 bases; junction bases outside the gene matches: 6. The CDR3 has 13 amino acids. Germline V gene data show CDR1 as MGHRA and CDR2 as YSYEKL. CDR3 nucleotide sequence: TGCGCCAGCAGCCGGCCCGGGGAGGGCATTCAGTACTTC. Protein: CASSRPGEGIQYF.

The rearrangement joins TRBV9 to TRBJ2-1, with D unresolved. V gave up 0 bases and J gave up 4 bases, with 8 bases separating them. Germline-derived CDR1 and CDR2 are SGDLS and YYNGEE. The CDR3 runs to 14 residues. The CDR3 region is CASSVGVAYNEQFF. The DNA of the CDR3 is TGTGCCAGCAGCGTAGGGGTAGCTTACAATGAGCAGTTCTTC. Complete variable domain (other parts from reference TRBV9 and TRBJ2-1): DSGVTQTPKHLITATGQRVTLRCSPRSGDLSVYWYQQSLDQGLQFLIQYYNGEERAKGNILERFSAQQFPDLHSELNLSSLELGDSALYFCASSVGVAYNEQFFGPGTRLTVL.

In this sample, this clonotype turned up many times. CDR3 nucleotide sequence: TGTGCCAGCAGGGCCGGGACAGGGTATAGTTATGGCTACACCTTC. It is translated as CASRAGTGYSYGYTF. The chain uses TRBV6-1 and TRBJ1-2; TRBD1 matches at 9 bases. From germline, CDR1 is MNHNS and CDR2 SASEGT. There are 15 residues in the CDR3. V trimming: 6 bases; J trimming: 5 bases; junction bases outside the gene matches: 10.

This clonotype was observed a handful of times. V is TRBV5-6 and J is TRBJ2-7; possible D gene TRBD1, 6 bases. Germline V gene sequence: CDR1 SGHDT, CDR2 YYEEEE. This CDR3 spans 13 amino acids. Trimming took 4 bases from V and 3 from J, leaving 11 bases between them. CDR3 region: CASSGGQNYEQYF. In DNA, the CDR3 is TGTGCCAGCAGCGGAGGACAGAACTACGAGCAGTACTTC.

Many counts were recorded for this clonotype. The chain has TRBV4-1 and TRBJ2-7, with no clear D. Trimming left V 1 base short and J 2 bases short, with 12 bases between. The CDR3 runs 15 residues. Germline CDR1 is MGHRA and CDR2 is YSYEKL. CDR3 amino acids: CASSQGTRLPYEQYF. The CDR3 DNA reads as TGCGCCAGCAGCCAAGGAACCCGTCTTCCCTACGAGCAGTACTTC.

This clonotype occurred many times. The chain uses TRBV12-3 or TRBV12-4 and TRBJ1-4; 7 nucleotides agree with TRBD1. There are 13 residues in the CDR3. The junction had 3 bases not matched to a gene; V was cut back by 3 bases and J by 8 bases. The CDR3 spells CASSFRTGEKLFF. The CDR3, as DNA: TGTGCCAGCAGTTTTCGGACAGGCGAAAAACTGTTTTTT.

This clonotype has a handful of counts. The gene calls are TRBV9 and TRBJ2-7; the D is unclear. Trimming left V 0 bases short and J 3 bases short, with 10 bases between. The germline V gene encodes CDR1 SGDLS and CDR2 YYNGEE. The CDR3 covers 14 residues. This chain's CDR3 is CASSVDSTGYEQYF. DNA of the CDR3: TGTGCCAGCAGCGTAGACTCGACCGGCTACGAGCAGTACTTC.

This clonotype has a count of ten or more. The CDR3 DNA follows: TGCAGCGTGGCGGGTGCGGGAGAGATTGAGCAGTTCTTC. This sequence encodes CSVAGAGEIEQFF. The chain employs TRBV29-1 and TRBJ2-1, with 7 bases lining up with TRBD2. The CDR3 totals 13 residues. Looked up from germline, CDR1 is SQVTM and CDR2 is ANQGSEA. Trimming cost V 6 bases and J 9 bases; bases outside gene matches: 11.

In its sample, this clonotype was seen many times. The gene calls are TRBV18 and TRBJ2-5; tentatively, D is TRBD1 (6 bases). This CDR3 comprises 16 residues. CDR1 is KGHSH and CDR2 is LQKENI in the germline V gene. The V gene lost 3 bases and the J gene lost 0 bases, with 14 bases spanning the gap. The CDR3 bases are TGTGCCAGCTCACCGCGATCTACAGGGTACCAAGAGACCCAGTACTTC. Translating gives CASSPRSTGYQETQYF.

In its sample, this clonotype was seen many times. This chain uses TRBV3-1 with TRBJ2-5, with D possibly matching TRBD1 (8 bases). The CDR3 length is 18 residues. Germline loops: CDR1 LGHDT, CDR2 YNNKEL (reference sequence). V lost 1 base and J 4 bases, leaving 22 bases between the germline ends. The CDR3 nucleotides read TGTGCCAGCAGCCAAGGCCTGCGGACAGGGCGGGGGCGAGAGACCCAGTACTTC. Amino acid sequence: CASSQGLRTGRGRETQYF.